One sample yielded the 30 T cell receptor beta chains listed below, sequenced in a study of chemoradiotherapy in HPV16-positive cancers. Sequencing was performed with immunoSEQ multiplex PCR; in TCRdb, only in-frame clones are kept and a portion is missing. The sample holds tens of thousands of clones, about 82% seen once. The specimen comprised blood, sampled from a patient who underwent chemoradiotherapy. The receptors shown here come from a human donor with HPV-associated anogenital cancer.

The V gene is TRBV5-1, the J gene TRBJ2-3, with TRBD1 matching over 10 bases. Germline CDR1 SGHRS, CDR2 YFSETQ. This CDR3 spans 17 amino acids. With 4 bases clipped from V and 2 bases from J, the junction kept 10 bases outside the gene matches. CDR3 bases: TGCGCCAGCAGCCTACCACGGGACAGGGGACCCACAGATACGCAGTATTTT. Translating it yields CASSLPRDRGPTDTQYF.

The chain carries TRBV9 and TRBJ2-1; unclear D gene. There are 12 residues in the CDR3. V lost 4 bases to trimming and J lost 9 bases, with 11 bases between them. Germline CDR1 reads SGDLS; CDR2 reads YYNGEE. CDR3 sequence: CASSPREAEQFF. The CDR3, as DNA: TGTGCCAGCAGCCCGAGAGAGGCTGAGCAGTTCTTC.

There are a few counts of this clone. This sequence joins TRBV2 and TRBJ2-5, with 8 positions matching TRBD1. Losses at the gene ends were 5 bases for V and 1 base for J; bases not matched to a gene: 6. This CDR3 is built from 15 residues. Per germline, CDR1 SNHLY and CDR2 FYNNEI. The CDR3 DNA is TGTGCCAGCAGTCCCACAGGGGGAGGCCAAGAGACCCAGTACTTC. This gives the protein CASSPTGGGQETQYF.

The CDR3 spells CASSSTGGFDTGELFF. The CDR3 nucleotides read TGTGCCAGCAGCTCAACCGGGGGATTCGACACCGGGGAGCTGTTTTTT. V usage is TRBV9 and J usage is TRBJ2-2; the D gene is possibly TRBD2 (6 bases). The V and J ends lost 4 bases and 3 bases respectively, with 16 bases between them. CDR1 is SGDLS and CDR2 is YYNGEE in the germline V gene. The CDR3 spans 16 residues.

V usage is TRBV13 and J usage is TRBJ2-7; perhaps D is TRBD1 or TRBD2 (5 bases each). This CDR3 region has 15 residues. Germline loops: CDR1 PRHDT, CDR2 FYEKMQ (reference sequence). V lost 4 bases and J 2 bases, leaving 15 bases between the germline ends. Here the CDR3 DNA reads TGTGCCAGCAGCTCCAGGGAGATCGGGACCTACGAGCAGTACTTC. It specifies CASSSREIGTYEQYF. Full variable domain (missing parts from reference TRBV13 and TRBJ2-7): AAGVIQSPRHLIKEKRETATLKCYPIPRHDTVYWYQQGPGQDPQFLISFYEKMQSDKGSIPDRFSAQQFSDYHSELNMSSLELGDSALYFCASSSREIGTYEQYFGPGTRLTVT.

CDR3 amino acids: CASSSDRFTGELFF. The CDR3 DNA follows: TGCGCCAGCAGCTCAGACAGGTTCACCGGGGAGCTGTTTTTT. The chain carries TRBV5-1 and TRBJ2-2, with D perhaps matching TRBD1 (6 bases). Germline V lookup: CDR1 SGHRS, CDR2 YFSETQ. The CDR3 is 14 amino acids. V lost 3 bases to trimming and J lost 4 bases, with 10 bases between them.

The chain carries TRBV28 and TRBJ1-2, with a possible D match to TRBD1 (5 bases). Germline loops: CDR1 MDHEN, CDR2 SYDVKM. This CDR3 spans 14 amino acids. V shed 1 base and J shed 0 bases, with 6 bases lying between them. The CDR3, as DNA: TGTGCCAGCAGTTTATACAGGACTAACTATGGCTACACCTTC. It codes for CASSLYRTNYGYTF.

The chain is built from TRBV6-5 and TRBJ2-7, with 8 bases that match TRBD1. V shed 0 bases, J shed 6 bases, and the junction held 7 bases outside the gene matches. The CDR3 consists of 15 residues. Germline V CDR1 and CDR2: MNHEY, SVGAGI. CDR3 DNA: TGTGCCAGCAGTTACTCTAGCAGGACAGGGAGCGAGCAGTACTTC. This gives the protein CASSYSSRTGSEQYF.

CDR3 sequence (DNA): TGTGCCAGCAGTTCCCCCACAGGGGTTGGAAACACCATATATTTT. Encoded protein: CASSSPTGVGNTIYF. V gene TRBV6-6 combines with J gene TRBJ1-3; 7 positions agree with TRBD1. Trimming took 4 bases from V and 3 from J; bases not matched to a gene: 6. The CDR3 sequence is 15 residues long. Germline assignment: CDR1 MNHNY and CDR2 SVGAGI (reference sequence).

This chain uses TRBV27 with TRBJ2-7, with a tentative D call TRBD1 (6 bases). The CDR3 contains 14 residues. Germline assignment: CDR1 MNHEY and CDR2 SMNVEV (reference sequence). Deletions cut 7 bases from V and 2 bases from J, with 15 bases between. The CDR3 loop is CASTNRAFPYEQYF. In DNA form, the CDR3 reads TGTGCCAGCACCAACAGGGCATTCCCCTACGAGCAGTACTTC.

The chain carries TRBV6-1 and TRBJ2-7; the match to TRBD1 covers 9 bases. CDR1 is MNHNS, CDR2 SASEGT, per germline. The CDR3 extends over 14 amino acids. Trimming cost V 2 bases and J 3 bases; bases outside gene matches: 2. The CDR3 bases are TGTGCCAGCAGTGAACCGACAGGGGGCTACGAGCAGTACTTC. Amino acids: CASSEPTGGYEQYF.

The chain uses TRBV7-2 and TRBJ2-2, with TRBD1 matching over 9 bases. This CDR3 spans 16 amino acids. Per the germline V gene, CDR1 is SGHTA and CDR2 is FQGNSA. The V and J ends lost 5 bases and 2 bases, in that order; junction bases with no gene match: 6. The CDR3 loop is CASSPQGQGNTGELFF. The DNA for the CDR3 is TGTGCCAGCAGCCCCCAGGGACAGGGTAACACCGGGGAGCTGTTTTTT.

V gene TRBV14 combines with J gene TRBJ1-5; D not resolved. V gave up 0 bases and J gave up 7 bases, with 13 bases separating them. CDR3 length equals 15 residues. The V gene's germline CDR1 is SGHDN and CDR2 FVKESK. This chain's CDR3 is CASSQDRRSRQPQHF. DNA of the CDR3: TGTGCCAGCAGCCAAGACAGGCGGTCACGACAGCCCCAGCATTTT.

V and J are TRBV5-1 and TRBJ1-2, with 7 bases matching TRBD1. CDR1 and CDR2 (germline): SGHRS, YFSETQ. V gave up 0 bases and J gave up 5 bases; unmatched junction bases: 10. This CDR3 is built from 16 residues. The CDR3 reads CASSLGGDSFSYGYTF. In DNA, the CDR3 is TGCGCCAGCAGCTTGGGGGGGGACAGTTTTTCATATGGCTACACCTTC.

This clone was seen a few times. The chain is built from TRBV30 and TRBJ1-6; tentative D call: TRBD1 (5 bases). The V gene lost 3 bases and the J gene lost 5 bases, with 8 bases spanning the gap. The CDR3 is 13 amino acids. Looked up from germline, CDR1 is GTSNPN and CDR2 is SVGIG (reference sequence). The CDR3 sequence is CAWRGDDNSPLHF. Here the CDR3 DNA reads TGTGCCTGGAGGGGGGACGATAATTCACCCCTCCACTTT.

This chain uses TRBV7-8 with TRBJ2-1; TRBD2 aligns across 9 bases. The J segment lost 2 bases and the V segment lost 3 bases, leaving 2 bases of the junction unmatched. CDR1 and CDR2 (germline): SGHVS, FQNEAQ. This CDR3 comprises 15 residues. The CDR3 nucleotides are TGTGCCAGCAGCTTGACTAGCGGTCCCTACAATGAGCAGTTCTTC. Protein sequence: CASSLTSGPYNEQFF.

This clone was seen a few times. This sequence joins TRBV5-4 and TRBJ1-4, with a tentative D call TRBD1 (5 bases). The germline V and J ends were trimmed by 0 bases and 8 bases, with 14 bases remaining between them. This CDR3 has 15 amino acids. The germline gives CDR1 SGHNT, CDR2 YYREEE (reference sequence). Here the CDR3 reads CASSLGAQVGEKLFF. CDR3 coding DNA: TGTGCCAGCAGCTTGGGGGCACAGGTTGGCGAAAAACTGTTTTTT. Variable domain in full (rest from reference TRBV5-4 and TRBJ1-4): ETGVTQSPTHLIKTRGQQVTLRCSSQSGHNTVSWYQQALGQGPQFIFQYYREEENGRGNFPPRFSGLQFPNYSSELNVNALELDDSALYLCASSLGAQVGEKLFFGSGTQLSVL.

The chain carries TRBV5-1 and TRBJ1-1; D is unresolved. V was trimmed by 1 base and J by 0 bases, leaving 7 bases between them. This CDR3 comprises 14 residues. CDR1 and CDR2 (germline): SGHRS, YFSETQ. The CDR3 bases are TGCGCCAGCAGCTTGACAAACATGAACACTGAAGCTTTCTTT. This gives the protein CASSLTNMNTEAFF.

The J gene is TRBJ2-2, the V gene TRBV7-9, with 8 nucleotides matching TRBD1. This CDR3 region has 16 residues. The trim removed 3 bases at V and 7 bases at J, leaving 10 bases unmatched. Germline values: CDR1 SEHNR, CDR2 FQNEAQ (reference sequence). CDR3 in amino acids: CASSFPAGGRSGELFF. CDR3 nucleotide sequence: TGTGCCAGCAGCTTTCCGGCAGGGGGCCGTAGCGGGGAGCTGTTTTTT.

This clone has just a few counts. This chain joins TRBV5-1 and TRBJ2-5, with D perhaps being TRBD1 or TRBD2 (5 bases each). CDR3 length: 15 residues. V shed 4 bases and J shed 0 bases, with 13 bases lying between them. The germline V gene encodes CDR1 SGHRS and CDR2 YFSETQ. The CDR3: CASSGLMGDQETQYF. As DNA, the CDR3 is TGCGCCAGCAGCGGACTGATGGGGGACCAAGAGACCCAGTACTTC. Looking up the rest from reference TRBV5-1 and TRBJ2-5 gives the full variable domain: KAGVTQTPRYLIKTRGQQVTLSCSPISGHRSVSWYQQTPGQGLQFLFEYFSETQRNKGNFPGRFSGRQFSNSRSEMNVSTLELGDSALYLCASSGLMGDQETQYFGPGTRLLVL.

V gene TRBV25-1 combines with J gene TRBJ1-6; 8 bases match TRBD1. Losses at the gene ends were 6 bases for V and 0 bases for J; bases not matched to a gene: 10. The CDR3 is 18 residues long. Germline V gene lookup returns CDR1 MGHDK and CDR2 SYGVNS. The CDR3 reads CASSPGQALSSYNSPLHF. DNA for the CDR3: TGTGCCAGCAGCCCGGGACAGGCCCTCAGCTCCTATAATTCACCCCTCCACTTT. The full variable domain, with the rest looked up from reference TRBV25-1 and TRBJ1-6, is EADIYQTPRYLVIGTGKKITLECSQTMGHDKMYWYQQDPGMELHLIHYSYGVNSTEKGDLSSESTVSRIRTEHFPLTLESARPSHTSQYLCASSPGQALSSYNSPLHFGNGTRLTVT.

The V and J genes are TRBV5-4 and TRBJ1-1; a possible D gene is TRBD1 (5 bases). The CDR3 consists of 13 residues. Germline CDR1 is SGHNT and CDR2 is YYREEE (reference sequence). Trimming shortened V by 3 bases and J by 8 bases, and 14 bases separated the two germline ends. The DNA for the CDR3 is TGTGCCAGCAGCTCGACGCGGGACGCAGAAGCTTTCTTT. As protein: CASSSTRDAEAFF. Looking up the rest from reference TRBV5-4 and TRBJ1-1 gives the full variable domain: ETGVTQSPTHLIKTRGQQVTLRCSSQSGHNTVSWYQQALGQGPQFIFQYYREEENGRGNFPPRFSGLQFPNYSSELNVNALELDDSALYLCASSSTRDAEAFFGQGTRLTVV.

In its sample, this clone was seen once. This chain joins TRBV19 and TRBJ2-3, with D unresolved. Germline V gene data show CDR1 as LNHDA and CDR2 as SQIVND (reference sequence). V dropped 1 base and J dropped 1 base, with 9 bases sitting between them. The CDR3 has 15 amino acids. The CDR3 reads CASSIVNPRTDTQYF. The CDR3 nucleotides are TGTGCCAGTAGTATAGTGAACCCTCGCACAGATACGCAGTATTTT.

The chain has TRBV19 and TRBJ1-2; D possibly corresponds to TRBD1 (5 bases). V gave up 3 bases and J gave up 4 bases, with 12 bases separating them. This CDR3 is built from 14 residues. Germline CDR1 reads LNHDA; CDR2 reads SQIVND (reference sequence). The CDR3 protein is CASSISGHRYGYTF. CDR3 nucleotide sequence: TGTGCCAGTAGTATTTCTGGACACCGCTATGGCTACACCTTC.

This sequence joins TRBV7-8 and TRBJ2-7; D unclear. The CDR3 is made up of 14 amino acids. The V end was cut by 3 bases, the J end by 3 bases, with 12 bases between. The germline V gene encodes CDR1 SGHVS and CDR2 FQNEAQ. The CDR3 sequence: CASSFWVNGYEQYF. In DNA form, the CDR3 reads TGTGCCAGCAGCTTTTGGGTAAACGGCTACGAGCAGTACTTC.

The genes are TRBV18 and TRBJ2-7; D is unresolved. Germline assignment: CDR1 KGHSH and CDR2 LQKENI. The CDR3 spans 12 residues. Trimming shortened V by 0 bases and J by 1 base, and 1 base separated the two germline ends. CDR3 sequence (DNA): TGTGCCAGCTCACCACCGTCCTACGAGCAGTACTTC. Translation: CASSPPSYEQYF. Together with reference TRBV18 and TRBJ2-7, the CDR3 gives the full variable domain: NAGVMQNPRHLVRRRGQEARLRCSPMKGHSHVYWYRQLPEEGLKFMVYLQKENIIDESGMPKERFSAEFPKEGPSILRIQQVVRGDSAAYFCASSPPSYEQYFGPGTRLTVT.

This clone was found a few times. The same CDR3 is also encoded by other DNA sequences in this sample. This chain links TRBV7-2 with TRBJ2-7, with 7 bases identical to TRBD1. The CDR3 length is 14 residues. With 3 bases clipped from V and 2 bases from J, the junction kept 4 bases outside the gene matches. Germline V lookup: CDR1 SGHTA, CDR2 FQGNSA. CDR3 amino acids: CASSFGTATYEQYF. The DNA for the CDR3 is TGTGCCAGCAGCTTCGGGACAGCCACCTACGAGCAGTACTTC.

The gene calls are TRBV6-1 and TRBJ1-2; 10 nucleotides line up with TRBD1. Germline V gene lookup returns CDR1 MNHNS and CDR2 SASEGT. J was trimmed by 3 bases and V by 2 bases; bases with no gene match: 12. The CDR3 has 18 residues. The DNA for the CDR3 is TGTGCCAGCAGTGAATGGGCCTCCGGGACAGGGGCCCACTATGGCTACACCTTC. Its protein product is CASSEWASGTGAHYGYTF.

The J gene is TRBJ2-7, the V gene TRBV6-5, with 11 nucleotides matching TRBD1. The CDR3 is made up of 13 amino acids. CDR1 is MNHEY, CDR2 SVGAGI, per germline. J was trimmed by 9 bases and V by 6 bases; bases with no gene match: 7. CDR3 sequence (DNA): TGTGCCAGCAGCCACGGACAGGGGGCCGTGCAGTACTTC. Translated, it gives CASSHGQGAVQYF.

The V call is TRBV5-6, the J call TRBJ2-1, with TRBD1 matching over 8 bases. The CDR3 runs 15 residues. With V trimmed by 0 bases and J by 6 bases, 5 bases remained unmatched. Germline-derived CDR1 and CDR2 are SGHDT and YYEEEE. The CDR3 loop is CASSLGQGAGNEQFF. In DNA form, the CDR3 reads TGTGCCAGCAGCTTGGGGCAGGGGGCGGGCAATGAGCAGTTCTTC. Full variable domain (remainder filled in from reference TRBV5-6 and TRBJ2-1): DAGVTQSPTHLIKTRGQQVTLRCSPKSGHDTVSWYQQALGQGPQFIFQYYEEEERQRGNFPDRFSGHQFPNYSSELNVNALLLGDSALYLCASSLGQGAGNEQFFGPGTRLTVL.